The clone carrying this T cell receptor (beta chain) was counted a few times. No antigen is known for it. This entry comes from a study of beta chain features in type 1 diabetes. Whole-study context: The patients were much like the healthy donors in age, gender and cell yields.

Central memory, naive, regulatory and stem cell-like memory CD4+ cells were sorted by CD45RO/CCR7/CD25/CD127/CD95/CD27. Notes on the study in general: More deletions and fewer insertions at VDJ junctions were found in patients with type 1 diabetes. Shorter TCRB CDR3s, moderately but significantly so, marked every one of the four CD4+ subsets in Type 1 diabetes patients.

Expressed TCRB transcripts were sequenced, since all the RNA that had been isolated was reverse transcribed. Mean read depth for naive, central memory and regulatory T cell samples was 3.5 million or so reads. Using immunoSEQ multiplex PCR, the repertoire was profiled, and TCRdb retains in-frame clones only, with some absent. This sample has about 340,000 clones; around an eighth occur once, and the top ten carry around 0.016%. The germline V gene has CDR1 SNHLY and CDR2 FYNNEI. This CDR3 comprises 15 residues. V shed 6 bases and J 4 bases; nucleotides not matched to a gene: 9. The TCR was taken from a woman aged 18-30 years with type 1 diabetes. The source material was naive CD4+ T cells from blood. The chain has TRBV2 and TRBJ2-1; 7 bases are shared with TRBD1. CDR3 in DNA: TGTGCCAGCAGAGGACCGGGACAGTCTTACAATGAGCAGTTCTTC. It specifies CASRGPGQSYNEQFF.